One and the same sample provided the 18 T cell receptor beta chains below, sequenced in a study of molecular identifiers for immune sequencing clone quantification. TCRdb reanalysed the PCR reads using MiXCR and keeps one entry per CDR3 protein. The sample has around 470,000 distinct CDR3 sequences, 25% seen once. Sequenced material: naive CD8+ T cells from blood, with Jurkat cell RNA spiked in. The subset: FACS-sorted CD8+CD4-CCR7+CD45RA+ naive T cells. These receptors came from a human donor in good health. Some libraries in this study had Jurkat cell RNA spiked in.

This clonotype came up many times. This chain links TRBV2 with TRBJ2-7; D is perhaps TRBD1 (7 bases). This CDR3 is built from 13 residues. V was clipped by 4 bases and J by 2 bases, with 9 bases between them. CDR1 and CDR2 (germline): SNHLY, FYNNEI. The chain's CDR3 is CASSGRGPYEQYF. CDR3 DNA sequence: TGTGCCAGCAGTGGGAGGGGGCCCTACGAGCAGTACTTC. Based on the CDR3 plus reference TRBV2 and TRBJ2-7, the full variable domain is EPEVTQTPSHQVTQMGQEVILRCVPISNHLYFYWYRQILGQKVEFLVSFYNNEISEKSEIFDDQFSVERPDGSNFTLKIRSTKLEDSAMYFCASSGRGPYEQYFGPGTRLTVT.

At least ten counts were recorded for this clonotype. V and J are TRBV4-1 and TRBJ2-7, with TRBD2 matching 12 bases. The V gene end was trimmed by 3 bases and the J gene end by 4 bases; junction bases not matched to a gene: 10. CDR3 length: 17 amino acids. Germline CDR1 reads MGHRA; CDR2 reads YSYEKL. The CDR3 DNA sequence: TGCGCCAGCAGCCATGCTGTGACCGGGACTAGCGGGTACGAGCAGTACTTC. Translated: CASSHAVTGTSGYEQYF.

This clonotype was detected ten times or more. The chain links TRBV29-1 to TRBJ2-3; 10 positions agree with TRBD1. The trim removed 3 bases at V and 4 bases at J, leaving 1 base unmatched. This CDR3 spans 13 amino acids. Per germline, CDR1 SQVTM and CDR2 ANQGSEA. The CDR3 is CSVDGQGADTQYF. CDR3 bases: TGCAGCGTTGACGGACAGGGGGCAGATACGCAGTATTTT.

Comment on this clonotype: This sequence is one base from a far larger clone and is likely a read error. The chain combines TRBV12-3 or TRBV12-4 with TRBJ1-1; D is undetermined. This CDR3 spans 12 amino acids. V gave up 4 bases and J gave up 4 bases, with 7 bases separating them. The CDR3 spells CASSCLGTEAFF. CDR3 coding DNA: TGTGCCAGCAGTTGTTTGGGCACTGAAGCTTTCTTT.

Turning to this clonotype: The junction and the germline gene differ at one end; a read error may be behind it. This chain uses TRBV12-3 or TRBV12-4 with TRBJ2-5; 12 bases align to TRBD2. The CDR3 contains 16 residues. In DNA form, the CDR3 reads TGTGCCAGCAATATGCGGGGACTAGCGGGTCAAGAGGCCCAGTACTTC. Its translation is CASNMRGLAGQEAQYF.

This clonotype occurred many times. The CDR3 spells CASSQGPTETGEKLFF. CDR3 nucleotides: TGCGCCAGCAGCCAAGGGCCGACCGAGACAGGGGAAAAACTGTTTTTT. The gene calls are TRBV4-3 and TRBJ1-4; TRBD1 matches 7 bases. The CDR3 totals 16 residues. V was pared by 1 base and J by 8 bases, with 10 bases of the junction left unmatched. The germline gives CDR1 LGHNA, CDR2 YSLEER.

This clonotype occurred many times. The chain links TRBV4-3 to TRBJ2-5; perhaps TRBD1 as D (5 bases). Germline V gene lookup returns CDR1 LGHNA and CDR2 YSLEER. V shed 0 bases and J shed 3 bases, with 11 bases lying between them. This CDR3 is 15 amino acids long. The chain's CDR3 is CASSQDIAGKETQYF. The CDR3 nucleotides are TGCGCCAGCAGCCAAGATATAGCAGGGAAAGAGACCCAGTACTTC.

At least ten counts were recorded for this clonotype. The rearrangement links TRBV7-2 to TRBJ2-7; D remains ambiguous. The length of the CDR3 is 14 residues. Trimming cost V 1 base and J 4 bases, with 11 bases left between them. Germline CDR1 is SGHTA and CDR2 is FQGNSA. The CDR3 sequence: CASSLDPGWYEQYF. The CDR3 DNA reads as TGTGCCAGCAGCTTAGATCCCGGATGGTACGAGCAGTACTTC.

This clonotype turned up a few times. The V and J genes are TRBV12-3 or TRBV12-4 and TRBJ1-2, with 7 bases that match TRBD1. The V segment lost 1 base and the J segment 1 base; nucleotides outside the gene matches: 3. The CDR3 covers 15 residues. CDR3: CASSLGDRNNYGYTF. The CDR3 DNA sequence: TGTGCCAGCAGTTTAGGGGACAGAAATAACTATGGCTACACCTTC.

This clonotype has only a few counts. The chain employs TRBV7-9 and TRBJ1-3; the D gene is possibly TRBD1 (6 bases). Per the germline V gene, CDR1 is SEHNR and CDR2 is FQNEAQ (reference sequence). There are 18 residues in the CDR3. Trimming pared 5 bases from V and 4 bases from J, leaving 24 bases between. The DNA for the CDR3 is TGTGCCAGCAGCCACAACTACTTCGACAGGACGGACGGAAACACCATATATTTT. Encoded protein: CASSHNYFDRTDGNTIYF.

This chain joins TRBV20-1 and TRBJ1-1; a weak D match, TRBD1 (6 bases). The CDR3 has 15 amino acids. The V gene's germline CDR1 is DFQATT and CDR2 SNEGSKA (reference sequence). Trimming pared 0 bases from V and 1 base from J, leaving 12 bases between. CDR3: CSARDLRGANTEAFF. The CDR3 DNA sequence: TGCAGTGCTAGAGATCTCCGGGGGGCGAACACTGAAGCTTTCTTT.

The chain uses TRBV28 and TRBJ2-5; D perhaps matches TRBD1 (6 bases). The V and J ends lost 0 bases and 5 bases respectively, with 16 bases between them. The germline V gene encodes CDR1 MDHEN and CDR2 SYDVKM. The CDR3 spans 16 residues. The CDR3 reads CASSLWGRGIQETQYF. The CDR3 DNA is TGTGCCAGCAGTTTATGGGGCAGGGGCATCCAGGAGACCCAGTACTTC.

The chain employs TRBV7-8 and TRBJ1-1; weak D call: TRBD1 (6 bases). Between the trimmed V and J ends, which lost 2 bases and 5 bases, there was a span of 9 bases. CDR3 length: 13 residues. Germline CDR1 reads SGHVS; CDR2 reads FQNEAQ. CDR3 in DNA: TGTGCCAGCAGCTTACAGGGGAGAACTGAAGCTTTCTTT. Encoded protein: CASSLQGRTEAFF.

This clonotype was found many times. The chain is built from TRBV7-9 and TRBJ2-5, with D perhaps matching TRBD1 or TRBD2 (5 bases each). V was trimmed by 0 bases and J by 5 bases, leaving 10 bases between them. The CDR3 spans 14 residues. CDR1 SEHNR and CDR2 FQNEAQ come from the germline V gene (reference sequence). The CDR3 region is CASSLAGTGETQYF. The CDR3 region has the DNA TGTGCCAGCAGCTTAGCGGGGACGGGGGAGACCCAGTACTTC.

The chain is built from TRBV11-3 and TRBJ1-5; D might be TRBD1 (5 bases). The CDR3 is 16 residues long. Germline V gene sequence: CDR1 SGHNT, CDR2 YENEEA. With 11 bases removed from V and 1 base from J, the gap between germline ends came to 21 bases. The CDR3 DNA reads as TGTGCCCGAAACTGGGGCAAATATCGGAGCAATCAGCCCCAGCATTTT. Encoded protein: CARNWGKYRSNQPQHF.

This clonotype occurred once. This chain connects TRBV20-1 to TRBJ2-7; 12 bases map to TRBD2. CDR3 length: 16 amino acids. J lost 2 bases, V lost 6 bases, and 11 bases had no gene match. CDR1 DFQATT and CDR2 SNEGSKA come from the germline V gene (reference sequence). CDR3 residues: CSARGLAGGVPYEQYF. The CDR3 DNA sequence: TGCAGTGCCCGCGGGCTAGCGGGAGGGGTGCCCTACGAGCAGTACTTC.

This clonotype has a count of ten or more. V and J are TRBV12-3 or TRBV12-4 and TRBJ2-3; tentatively, D is TRBD2 (6 bases). The V gene lost 6 bases and the J gene lost 6 bases, with 13 bases spanning the gap. The CDR3 totals 13 residues. CDR3 protein: CASRSLASDTQYF. In nucleotides, the CDR3 is TGTGCCAGCAGGTCACTAGCATCTGATACGCAGTATTTT.

This clonotype was counted many times. The V and J genes are TRBV4-3 and TRBJ2-7; TRBD2 is a possible D gene (5 bases). CDR3 length: 14 residues. The V gene's germline CDR1 is LGHNA and CDR2 YSLEER. The germline V and J ends were trimmed by 0 bases and 1 base, with 7 bases remaining between them. The CDR3 DNA sequence: TGCGCCAGCAGCCAAGATCGAGGGTCCTACGAGCAGTACTTC. Protein: CASSQDRGSYEQYF.